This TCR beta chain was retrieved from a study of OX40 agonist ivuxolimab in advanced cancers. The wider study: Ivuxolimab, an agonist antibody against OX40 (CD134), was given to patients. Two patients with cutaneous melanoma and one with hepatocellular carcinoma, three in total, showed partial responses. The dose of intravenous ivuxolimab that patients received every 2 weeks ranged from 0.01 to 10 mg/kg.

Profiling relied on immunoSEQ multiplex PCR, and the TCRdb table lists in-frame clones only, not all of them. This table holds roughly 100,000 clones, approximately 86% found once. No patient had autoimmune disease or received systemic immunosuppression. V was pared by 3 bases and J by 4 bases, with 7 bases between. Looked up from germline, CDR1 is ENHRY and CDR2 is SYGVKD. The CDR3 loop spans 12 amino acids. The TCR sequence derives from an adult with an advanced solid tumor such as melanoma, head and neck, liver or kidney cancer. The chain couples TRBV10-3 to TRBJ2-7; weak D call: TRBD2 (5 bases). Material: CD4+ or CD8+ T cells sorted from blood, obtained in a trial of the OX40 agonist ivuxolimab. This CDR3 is CAISESGYEQYF. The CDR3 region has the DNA TGTGCCATCAGTGAATCGGGGTACGAGCAGTACTTC.